The 23 T cell receptor beta chains in this list originate from one sample, sequenced in a study of tumor-infiltrating lymphocytes in primary liver carcinoma. Researchers drew blood RNA from unsorted whole blood and extracted germline DNA as well. A primer matching the constant region was used to make TCR beta cDNA from 500 to 600 ng of total RNA. Three rounds of nested multiplex PCR with slightly modified ARM-PCR produced TCR beta libraries. PCR rounds one and two used TRBV1-TRBV30 forward primers with a C-beta reverse primer for about 11 cycles each. TCRdb reanalysed the multiplex PCR reads using MiXCR and keeps one entry per CDR3 protein. The sample holds about 310,000 distinct CDR3 sequences, 50% to 70% seen once. The sample was peripheral blood. These TCRs come from a man aged 40-49 years with primary liver carcinoma and hepatitis B virus infection.

A note on this clonotype: A much bigger clone sits one base away, suggesting this may be a read error. The CDR3 loop is CAGSGNTGELFF. The CDR3 DNA is TGTGCCGGCAGTGGAAACACCGGGGAGCTGTTTTTT. This chain joins TRBV6-1 and TRBJ2-2; D gene ambiguous. The CDR3 spans 12 residues. Germline V CDR1 and CDR2: MNHNS, SASEGT.

With regard to this clonotype: A much more abundant neighbour one base away suggests this may be a read error. The CDR3 does not end in the conserved phenylalanine or tryptophan, so this is likely a read error. V is TRBV29-1 and J is TRBJ2-5, with 8 bases fitting TRBD1. The V gene's germline CDR1 is SQVTM and CDR2 ANQGSEA. This CDR3 region has 16 residues. With 2 bases clipped from V and 3 bases from J, the junction kept 11 bases outside the gene matches. The CDR3 sequence is CSVEIPVTGVEETQYL. In DNA form, the CDR3 reads TGCAGCGTTGAAATTCCCGTGACAGGGGTAGAAGAGACCCAGTACTTA.

The rearrangement joins TRBV28 to TRBJ1-5; no firm D call. This CDR3 has 12 amino acids. Germline CDR1 reads MDHEN; CDR2 reads SYDVKM. V lost 4 bases and J lost 4, with 5 bases in between. CDR3 DNA: TGTGCCAGCAGTTACGGTAATCAGCCCCAGCATTTT. This translates into CASSYGNQPQHF.

This chain connects TRBV28 to TRBJ2-7, with 9 bases matching TRBD1. Trimming removed 1 base from V and 5 bases from J; junction bases left unmatched: 3. The CDR3 extends over 14 amino acids. In germline, CDR1 is MDHEN, CDR2 SYDVKM. The CDR3 spells CASSLSGTGNEQYF. The CDR3 DNA reads as TGTGCCAGCAGTTTATCCGGGACAGGGAACGAGCAGTACTTC.

The chain combines TRBV14 with TRBJ2-7; 8 bases agree with TRBD1. CDR1 SGHDN and CDR2 FVKESK come from the germline V gene. CDR3 length: 17 residues. V shed 5 bases, J shed 2 bases, and the junction held 14 bases outside the gene matches. The CDR3 spells CASSLQGQARLPYEQYF. The CDR3 DNA reads TGTGCCAGCAGCTTGCAGGGACAGGCAAGACTCCCCTACGAGCAGTACTTC.

The chain combines TRBV12-5 with TRBJ2-3; 13 nucleotides agree with TRBD2. Germline V gives CDR1 LGHNT, CDR2 FRNRAP. The CDR3 spans 15 residues. Unmatched junction bases numbered 8, after V lost 6 bases and J lost 8 bases. CDR3 in amino acids: CASGTGLAGAGTQYF. CDR3 nucleotides: TGTGCTAGTGGAACCGGACTAGCGGGAGCAGGTACGCAGTATTTT.

Comments on this clonotype: Relative to the germline gene, one junction end is altered; a read error may explain this. The CDR3 reads CASSYAVTRLYEQYF. The CDR3 nucleotides read TGTGCCAGCAGCTACGCCGTGACTAGGCTCTACGAGCAGTATTTC. V gene TRBV11-2 combines with J gene TRBJ2-7; a weak D match, TRBD2 (6 bases). The CDR3 covers 15 residues. The germline CDR1 and CDR2 sequences are SGHAT and FQNNGV.

This clonotype occurred many times. The gene calls are TRBV29-1 and TRBJ2-7; D is perhaps TRBD1 or TRBD2 (6 bases each). The CDR3 runs to 14 residues. V was pared by 4 bases and J by 1 base, with 14 bases between. The V gene's germline CDR1 is SQVTM and CDR2 ANQGSEA. DNA of the CDR3: TGCAGCGTTGCCGGGGGACAAAAATCCTACGAGCAGTACTTC. As protein: CSVAGGQKSYEQYF.

In regard to this clonotype: A clone one base away is much larger, so this may be a read error. The chain combines TRBV6-5 with TRBJ1-2; no clear D. CDR3 size: 14 residues. CDR1 MNHEY and CDR2 SVGAGI come from the germline V gene. The CDR3 loop is CTSSYAESGYGYTF. In DNA, the CDR3 is TGTACCAGCAGTTACGCCGAATCAGGCTATGGCTACACCTTC.

This clonotype was found once. One junction end does not reproduce the germline sequence, and a read error may be involved. The rearrangement uses TRBV7-9 and TRBJ2-1, with 14 positions matching TRBD2. This CDR3 region has 18 residues. CDR1 and CDR2 (germline): SEHNR, FQNEAQ (reference sequence). For the CDR3, the DNA is TGTGCCAGCAGCCCCGGGACTAGCGGGGGAAGCTCCCACAATGAGCAATTCTTC. This gives the protein CASSPGTSGGSSHNEQFF.

As to this clonotype: A read error may account for a junction end that differs from germline. J is TRBJ2-3 and V is TRBV29-1; 7 nucleotides agree with TRBD2. This CDR3 is 16 amino acids long. Germline V lookup: CDR1 SQVTM, CDR2 ANQGSEA. CDR3 nucleotides: TGCAGCGTTGAAGATGTAGCAGGTGCGGCGGGAGATACGCACTATTTT. Protein: CSVEDVAGAAGDTHYF.

This clonotype was seen repeatedly, ten times or more. This sequence joins TRBV10-3 and TRBJ2-5; TRBD1 matches at 8 bases. Germline V gives CDR1 ENHRY, CDR2 SYGVKD. The CDR3 length is 14 residues. J gave up 4 bases and V 3 bases, and 4 bases lay outside the gene matches. The CDR3 nucleotides are TGTGCCATCAGTGACAGGGGGCGCGGAGAGACCCAGTACTTC. This translates into CAISDRGRGETQYF.

Remarks on this clonotype: Being one base from a much bigger clone, this may be a read error. The rearrangement joins TRBV6-2 or TRBV6-3 to TRBJ2-1; D gene ambiguous. The CDR3 has 14 residues. CDR1 is MNHEY, CDR2 SVGEGT, per germline. The ends were cut back, 8 bases at V and 0 bases at J, with 11 bases in the middle. The CDR3 bases are TGTGCCAGCCCGTACACAAGCTCCTACAATGAGCAGTTCTTC. Its protein product is CASPYTSSYNEQFF.

This clonotype has only one observation. J is TRBJ1-1 and V is TRBV29-1; the D is unclear. The ends were cut back, 3 bases at V and 13 bases at J, with 12 bases in the middle. CDR1 is SQVTM, CDR2 ANQGSEA, per germline. CDR3 length equals 10 residues. CDR3 sequence (DNA): TGCAGCGTTGAGAACACTGGAGTTTTCTTT. It codes for CSVENTGVFF.

This clonotype was observed many times. In nucleotides, the CDR3 is TGTGCCAGCAGTTACTCGACTGTTGGGGGGGGCTCCTACAATGAGCAGTTCTTC. It specifies CASSYSTVGGGSYNEQFF. The chain has TRBV6-2 or TRBV6-3 and TRBJ2-1; TRBD2 matches at 7 bases. Germline CDR1 and CDR2: MNHEY and SVGEGT. With V trimmed by 0 bases and J by 0 bases, 8 bases remained unmatched. The CDR3 is 18 residues long.

Regarding this clonotype: It may be a read error: a sequence one base away is much more abundant. The chain uses TRBV5-4 and TRBJ2-3; 8 bases align to TRBD1. This CDR3 contains 13 residues. The V gene's germline CDR1 is SGHNT and CDR2 YYREEE (reference sequence). The CDR3 protein is CASGQGGTETQYF. The CDR3 DNA reads as TGTGCCAGTGGACAGGGTGGGACAGAAACGCAGTATTTT.

Concerning this clonotype itself: An end of the junction differs from the germline gene, which may be a read error. The rearrangement joins TRBV4-2 to TRBJ1-6; 8 bases align to TRBD1. The CDR3 is 18 amino acids. Germline V lookup: CDR1 LGHNA, CDR2 YNFKEQ. The CDR3 nucleotides are TGTGTCAGCAGGGTAAAGATACAGGGGGAGATTGACAATTCACCCCTCCACTTT. It is translated as CVSRVKIQGEIDNSPLHF.

About this clonotype itself: The conserved phenylalanine or tryptophan normally closing the CDR3 is absent here, so this likely arose from a read error. J is TRBJ2-1 and V is TRBV6-1, with 8 bases fitting TRBD2. The germline gives CDR1 MNHNS, CDR2 SASEGT. The CDR3 runs to 15 residues. The V and J ends lost 1 base and 4 bases, in that order; junction bases with no gene match: 3. CDR3 DNA: TGTGCCAGCAGTGAAGACGCGGGAGGATACAATGAGCAGTTCATC. Its translation: CASSEDAGGYNEQFI.

This clonotype was counted at least ten times. DNA of the CDR3: TGTGCCAGCAGTTCGGGACAAGGGGAGCAGTACTTC. The encoded protein is CASSSGQGEQYF. The chain employs TRBV6-6 and TRBJ2-7; TRBD1 might be the D (6 bases). The CDR3 is 12 amino acids. In germline, CDR1 is MNHNY, CDR2 SVGAGI (reference sequence). Deletions cut 4 bases from V and 7 bases from J, with 11 bases between.

The rearrangement joins TRBV7-9 to TRBJ1-4, with D tentatively TRBD1 (5 bases). Germline V gene sequence: CDR1 SEHNR, CDR2 FQNEAQ (reference sequence). CDR3 length: 12 residues. Trimming removed 5 bases at V and 7 bases at J, with 8 bases between. CDR3 sequence: CASSPQGEKLFF. The CDR3, as DNA: TGTGCCAGCAGCCCTCAGGGTGAAAAACTGTTTTTT.

Comment on this clonotype: At one end the junction does not follow the germline gene, possibly because of a read error. This chain connects TRBV29-1 to TRBJ2-1, with a tentative D call TRBD1 (7 bases). Germline CDR1 is SQVTM and CDR2 is ANQGSEA. This CDR3 has 14 residues. CDR3: CCVPRTGGFNEQFF. The CDR3 nucleotides read TGCTGCGTTCCTAGGACAGGAGGGTTTAATGAGCAGTTCTTC.

This clonotype was counted ten times or more. The chain is built from TRBV5-4 and TRBJ2-1; 11 bases align to TRBD2. CDR1 is SGHNT and CDR2 is YYREEE in the germline V gene (reference sequence). V lost 5 bases and J lost 8; bases outside the gene matches: 9. This CDR3 has 15 amino acids. CDR3 amino acids: CASSITSGSKDEQFF. CDR3 in DNA: TGTGCCAGCAGTATTACTAGCGGGAGTAAGGATGAGCAGTTCTTC.

In this sample, this clonotype turned up a few times. The chain joins TRBV5-4 to TRBJ2-3, with 8 bases that match TRBD2. The CDR3 totals 17 residues. Germline V gene sequence: CDR1 SGHNT, CDR2 YYREEE (reference sequence). Unmatched junction bases numbered 14, after V lost 6 bases and J lost 2 bases. This chain's CDR3 is CASNLGLPSGPTDTQYF. As DNA, the CDR3 is TGTGCCAGCAACCTTGGTCTGCCTAGCGGGCCCACAGATACGCAGTATTTT.